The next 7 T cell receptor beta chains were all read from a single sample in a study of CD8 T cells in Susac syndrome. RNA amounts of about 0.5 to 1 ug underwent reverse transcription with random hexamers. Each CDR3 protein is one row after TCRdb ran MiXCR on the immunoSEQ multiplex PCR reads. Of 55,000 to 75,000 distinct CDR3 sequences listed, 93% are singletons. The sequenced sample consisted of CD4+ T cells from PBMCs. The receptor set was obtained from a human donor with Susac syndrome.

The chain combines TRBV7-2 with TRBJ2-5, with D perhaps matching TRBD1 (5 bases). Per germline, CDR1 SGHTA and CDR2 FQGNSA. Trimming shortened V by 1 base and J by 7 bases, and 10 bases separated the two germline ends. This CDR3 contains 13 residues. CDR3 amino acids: CASSLGRTRTQYF. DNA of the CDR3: TGTGCCAGCAGCTTAGGTCGGACAAGGACCCAGTACTTC.

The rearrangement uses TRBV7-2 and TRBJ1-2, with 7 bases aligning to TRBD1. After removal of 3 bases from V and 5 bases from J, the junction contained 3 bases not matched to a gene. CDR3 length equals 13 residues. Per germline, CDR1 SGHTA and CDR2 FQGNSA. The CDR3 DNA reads TGTGCCAGCAGCTTTGACAGGGTGTATGGCTACACCTTC. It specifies CASSFDRVYGYTF.

The CDR3 DNA follows: TGTGCCAGCAGTGAATACTCCCTCTCGCAGGGATATAATTCACCCCTCCACTTT. Protein product: CASSEYSLSQGYNSPLHF. The chain links TRBV25-1 to TRBJ1-6; D possibly corresponds to TRBD1 (5 bases). V was pared by 0 bases and J by 4 bases, with 16 bases between. The CDR3 runs to 18 residues. The germline V gene has CDR1 MGHDK and CDR2 SYGVNS.

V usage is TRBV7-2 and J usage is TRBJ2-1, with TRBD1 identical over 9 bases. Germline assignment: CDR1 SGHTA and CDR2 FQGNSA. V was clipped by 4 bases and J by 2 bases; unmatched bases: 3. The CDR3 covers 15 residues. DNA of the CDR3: TGTGCCAGCAGCTCGGACAGGGGCACCTACAATGAGCAGTTCTTC. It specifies CASSSDRGTYNEQFF.

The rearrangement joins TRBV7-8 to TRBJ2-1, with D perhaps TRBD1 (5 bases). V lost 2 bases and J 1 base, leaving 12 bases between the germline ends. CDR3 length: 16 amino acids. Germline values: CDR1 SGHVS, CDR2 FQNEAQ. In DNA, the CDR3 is TGTGCCAGCAGCTTATTACGGGCAGGGTCCTACAATGAGCAGTTCTTC. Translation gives CASSLLRAGSYNEQFF.

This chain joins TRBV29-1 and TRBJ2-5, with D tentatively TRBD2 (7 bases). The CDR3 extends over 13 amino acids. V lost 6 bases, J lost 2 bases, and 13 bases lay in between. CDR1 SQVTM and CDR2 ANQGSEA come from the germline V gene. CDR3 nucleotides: TGCAGCGTCCACGGGGGGCGTCAAGAGACCCAGTACTTC. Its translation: CSVHGGRQETQYF.

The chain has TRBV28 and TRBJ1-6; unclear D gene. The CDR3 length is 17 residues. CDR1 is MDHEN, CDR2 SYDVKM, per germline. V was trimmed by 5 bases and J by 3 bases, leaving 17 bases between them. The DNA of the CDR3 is TGTGCCAGCAGTCTCCCGTCCCAAACCTTCTATAATTCACCCCTCCACTTT. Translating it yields CASSLPSQTFYNSPLHF.